The source of this TCR beta chain is a study of cytomegalovirus exposure and HLA in healthy donors (TCRdb year 2017). Context from the whole study: An earlier analysis of 550 to 700 of the donors reported roughly 300 Gb of sequence data and more than 90 million unique TCR beta sequences from 150 million to 200 million T cells. An early release that covered some 640 HLA-typed donors contained 300 to 350 gigabases of sequencing data and 75 million to 100 million unique TCR sequences. In a later analysis, previously published TCR beta repertoires from 666 donors were re-analyzed and high-resolution HLA genotyping was added so that TCR occurrence patterns could be studied. In an earlier analysis of several hundred of the donors, high-throughput TCR beta sequencing was used to judge whether each TCR beta V gene segment behaved as functional or pseudogenic. Besides the first cohort of roughly 660 subjects, a separate validation cohort made up of 120 or so different subjects was used. The aim of the study was to test whether cataloging public T cell receptors could identify signatures of past pathogen exposure. Typing coverage varied by locus: 629-630 donors for A, B, C, DRB1 and DQB1; approximately 500 for DQA1; approximately 610 for DPA1; 450 to 480 for DPB1. Every repertoire in the discovery cohort had been generated on one and the same sequencing platform. Among a few hundred genotyped donors of the cohort, an average of roughly 240,000 unique TCR beta nucleotide sequences were sequenced per donor, roughly 20% of them non-productive. Alongside the repertoire data, information on donor age, sex, ethnicity and CMV serostatus was compiled. Of the roughly 400 genotyped donors, approximately 83% fell in the genetic ancestry cluster associated with self-reported Caucasian donors. Because of strong linkage in the cohort, roughly five DR-DQ haplotypes were treated as single units for association and clustering. Rather than using new phenotypic data, the later analysis identified candidate immune exposures from TCR beta sequences and from how often those sequences occurred across donors. The study combined high-throughput TCR immunosequencing, statistical association of individual TCRs with disease status, and machine learning to predict cytomegalovirus infection status. In a later genetic analysis, genome-wide SNP genotypes for about 55% of the roughly 700 donors were used, and that subset was treated as a discovery cohort. The study profiled the T cell repertoires of about 640 subjects by immunosequencing and related them to cytomegalovirus serostatus. Class I and class II HLA loci were covered by the typing at four-digit resolution.

For this clone: The clone's antigen remains unknown. No per-base quality is available; no much larger clone lies one base away.

In total, 666 healthy bone marrow donors made up the cohort. All cohort members were sampled while nominally healthy, although unrecorded immune exposures were likely present. The donor tested CMV seronegative, placing the donor among the approximately 360 seronegative members of the cohort. A peripheral blood sample was collected from each donor, and TCR beta sequencing was performed on peripheral blood mononuclear cells. The Qiagen DNeasy Blood Extraction Kit was used to extract genomic DNA from the blood cell samples. Findings and caveats that apply to the study as a whole: Because HLA typing was missing for some donors at each locus, association tests included only the typed subset. Compared with the roughly 600-donor mean, donors in an Asian-associated ancestry cluster had fewer N-insertions in productive TCRs, according to a later genetic analysis. In vitro tests confirmed that a few of the cytomegalovirus-associated TCR beta chains recognize cytomegalovirus antigens. The 87-base-pair reads could not distinguish some IMGT-functional V segments, including TRBV6-2 and TRBV6-3, so those segments were excluded. Across donors, most TCR sequences were observed very rarely, whereas some public TCRs were present in many individuals. In a later analysis, the rate of TCR association differed among HLA loci, with DRB1 alleles having the most associated TCRs and HLA-C alleles having the fewest. Strong co-occurrence of HLA alleles, especially DR and DQ, made assigning TCR associations to individual alleles difficult. Immune exposure information for the cohort was limited to CMV serostatus. The cohort was sequenced for TCR beta chains only, and without alpha or paired-chain data the features that could be detected were limited. In a later analysis, some 18,000 TCR beta sequences were associated with specific HLA alleles at a false discovery rate of 0.05. A later analysis reported that several top co-occurrence clusters appeared linked to parvovirus B19, influenza, CMV and Epstein-Barr virus. A total of roughly 160 TCR beta chains were listed by the study as associated with cytomegalovirus. A further reported finding was that TCR beta sequences accurately predicted the HLA-A and HLA-B alleles for most subjects in the first cohort. Correlated functional status among segregating V segments might be attributable to linkage disequilibrium, but an unknown experimental factor could not be ruled out. In a later analysis, most CMV-associated TCR beta chains were found to appear HLA-restricted, with HLA associations seemingly driven largely by CMV exposure. An association between a missense DCLRE1C variant and V-gene and J-gene trimming of TCR beta chains was found in a later genetic analysis and replicated in an independent cohort. A group of highly shared sequence variants was considered likely to be a technical artifact of the sequencing pipeline. Compared with equally common non-associated chains, HLA-associated TCR beta chains in a later analysis were more clonally expanded and had lower generation probabilities. Broadly in line with IMGT annotations, most TCR beta V segments showed up in productive rearrangements about 87% or about 30% of the time in an earlier analysis of around 550 of the donors. In both the original and validation cohorts, the classifier was reported to diagnose cytomegalovirus status with high specificity and sensitivity. About 15 rarely observed V segments, including chromosome 9 orphons, were excluded from the earlier analysis of a few hundred of the donors because counts were too low. It was suggested by the authors that the approach could potentially be generalized to other disease states and immunological phenotypes. Presence/absence analyses assumed roughly uniform sequencing depth across donors, an assumption that may not hold.

Library method: the immunoSEQ multiplex PCR assay. A mixture of 60 forward primers for TCR Vbeta segments and 13 reverse primers for TCR Jbeta segments was used in the multiplex PCR. Amplification of the CDR3 region of rearranged TCR beta genes was performed with a multiplex PCR assay on genomic DNA. Amplified TCR beta libraries were sequenced as 87-base-pair reads on the Illumina HiSeq System. The study's processing was this. Across the 500 to 700 repertoires, a later analysis counted 80 million or so unique TCR beta chains, roughly 11 million of which were shared by at least two donors. To remove PCR and sequencing errors, raw reads were error-corrected and collapsed into unique sequences using a nearest-neighbor algorithm that merged closely related sequences. Alignment of CDR3 sequences to IMGT reference sequences was used to assign V, D and J gene segments. Each retained sequence needed at least a six-nucleotide match to both a V gene segment and a J gene segment. A rearrangement counted as productive if the CDR3 had no stop codons and remained in frame with V and J, and every other rearrangement counted as non-productive. CDR3 was defined by IMGT convention, running from the second conserved V-encoded cysteine to the conserved J-encoded phenylalanine. The earlier analysis of 587 of the donors excluded sequences that lacked an unambiguous match to a single V gene segment. An earlier analysis of approximately 590 of the donors called V segments functional above 56.7% productive rearrangements and segregating when the between-donor standard deviation exceeded 5%. A statistical classification framework was developed to diagnose cytomegalovirus status using the catalog of TCR beta chain sequences. V and J gene assignment, in a later analysis, came from comparing TCR nucleotide sequences with IMGT/GENE-DB human TR gene sequences. A later analysis assigned CDR3 sequences and most-parsimonious VDJ recombination scenarios with the TCRdist pipeline. In a later analysis, each TCR beta chain was defined by its CDR3 amino acid sequence together with its V-gene family, and reads lacking a unique V-gene family were excluded. A later analysis removed nearly 600 highly shared, low-generation-probability nucleotide sequences to deal with suspected cross-contamination and a sequencing artifact. For each public chain, a later analysis derived a clonal expansion index from normalized ranks of inferred template counts within each repertoire. In a later analysis, generation probabilities were computed with a VDJ recombination model fitted to out-of-frame rearrangements, and the resulting probabilities were checked against IGoR. Hypergeometric tests were used in a later analysis to score TCR-TCR, TCR-HLA and TCR-CMV co-occurrence, with a repertoire-size bias correction applied to the TCR pairs. False discovery rates were estimated in a later analysis by permuting HLA or CMV assignments 20 times. In a later analysis, co-occurring TCRs were grouped using DBSCAN, and TCRdist sequence similarity was added for clustering within HLA-allele-positive subsets. Co-occurrence clustering excluded repertoires with fewer than 30,000 or more than 120,000 public chains, plus five with anomalous nucleotide sharing. As stored in TCRdb, this immuneACCESS dataset retains in-frame rearrangements with V and J assigned. A fraction of the clones does not appear; measured against another copy, unresolved V genes explain less than half of the discrepancy, and the remainder lacks a known reason. The V and J calls and the clone size are those of that table, but D and trimming were determined from the DNA. The sample table lists about 150,000 clones, about four fifths of them with a count of one. The ten largest clones represent 2.8% of the sample.

Taken from the germline V gene (reference sequence), the CDR1 and CDR2 loops are SGHNT and YYREEE. Trimming accounts for 5 bases at V and 0 bases at J, while the number of junction bases matched to no gene is 7. Including the terminal cysteine and phenylalanine, the CDR3 comprises 15 residues. The CDR3 DNA has 45 bases and is translated from base 1. This sequence uses TRBV5-4 and TRBJ2-5; TRBD2 aligns with 7 central bases. The TCR was taken from a man between 18 and 29 years old in good health and CMV-seronegative. The sequencing input was PBMCs. The CDR3: CASRRGTTNQETQYF. The DNA is TGTGCCAGCAGACGTGGGACTACCAACCAAGAGACCCAGTACTTC.